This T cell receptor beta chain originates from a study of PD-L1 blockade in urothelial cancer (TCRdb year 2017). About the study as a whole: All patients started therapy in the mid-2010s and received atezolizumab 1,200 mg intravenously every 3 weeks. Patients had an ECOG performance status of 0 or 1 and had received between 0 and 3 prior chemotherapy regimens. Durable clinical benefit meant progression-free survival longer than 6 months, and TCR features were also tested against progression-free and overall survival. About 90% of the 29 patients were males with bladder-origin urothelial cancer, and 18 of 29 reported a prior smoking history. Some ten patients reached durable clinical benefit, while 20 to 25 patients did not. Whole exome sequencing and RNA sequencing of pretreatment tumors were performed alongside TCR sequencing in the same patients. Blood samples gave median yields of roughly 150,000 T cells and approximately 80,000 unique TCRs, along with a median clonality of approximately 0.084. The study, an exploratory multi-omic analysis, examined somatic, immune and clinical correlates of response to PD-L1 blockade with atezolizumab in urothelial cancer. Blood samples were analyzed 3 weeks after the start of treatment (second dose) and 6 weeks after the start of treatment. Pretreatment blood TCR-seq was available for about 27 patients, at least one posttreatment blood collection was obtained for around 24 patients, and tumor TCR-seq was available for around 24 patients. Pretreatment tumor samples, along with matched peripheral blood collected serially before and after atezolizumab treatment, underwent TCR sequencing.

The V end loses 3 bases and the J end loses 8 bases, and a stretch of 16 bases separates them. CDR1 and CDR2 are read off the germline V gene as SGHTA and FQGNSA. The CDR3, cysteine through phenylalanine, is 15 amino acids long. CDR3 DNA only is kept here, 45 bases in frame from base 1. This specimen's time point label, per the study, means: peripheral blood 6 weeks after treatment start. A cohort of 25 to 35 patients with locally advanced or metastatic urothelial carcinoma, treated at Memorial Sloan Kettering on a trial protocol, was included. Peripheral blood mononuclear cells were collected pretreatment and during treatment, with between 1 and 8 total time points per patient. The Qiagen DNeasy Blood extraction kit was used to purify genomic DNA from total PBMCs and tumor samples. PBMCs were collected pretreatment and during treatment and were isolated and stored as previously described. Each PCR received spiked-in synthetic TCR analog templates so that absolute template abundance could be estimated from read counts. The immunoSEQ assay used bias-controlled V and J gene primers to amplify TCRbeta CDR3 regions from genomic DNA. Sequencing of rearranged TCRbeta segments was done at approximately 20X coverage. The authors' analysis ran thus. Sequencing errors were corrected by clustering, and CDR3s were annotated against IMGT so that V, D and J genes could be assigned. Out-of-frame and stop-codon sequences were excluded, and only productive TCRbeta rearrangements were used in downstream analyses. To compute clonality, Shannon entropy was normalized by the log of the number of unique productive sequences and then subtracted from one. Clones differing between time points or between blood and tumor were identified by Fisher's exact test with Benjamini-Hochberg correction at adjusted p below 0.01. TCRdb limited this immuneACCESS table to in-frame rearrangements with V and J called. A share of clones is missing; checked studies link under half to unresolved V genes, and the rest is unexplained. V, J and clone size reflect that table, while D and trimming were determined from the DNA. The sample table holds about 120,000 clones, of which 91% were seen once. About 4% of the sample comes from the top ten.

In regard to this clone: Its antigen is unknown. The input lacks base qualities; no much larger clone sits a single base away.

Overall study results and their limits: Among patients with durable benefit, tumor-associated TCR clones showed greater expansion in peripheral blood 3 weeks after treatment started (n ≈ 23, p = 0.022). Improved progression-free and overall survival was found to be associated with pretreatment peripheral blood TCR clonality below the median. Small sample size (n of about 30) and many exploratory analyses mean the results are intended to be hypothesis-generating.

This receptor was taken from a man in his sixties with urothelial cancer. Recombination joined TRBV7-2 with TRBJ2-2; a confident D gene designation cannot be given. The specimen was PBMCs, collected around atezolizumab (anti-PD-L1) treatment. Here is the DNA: TGTGCCAGCAGCTTGATCAGCTCCGGGTTGGGGGAGCTGTTTTTT. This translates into CASSLISSGLGELFF. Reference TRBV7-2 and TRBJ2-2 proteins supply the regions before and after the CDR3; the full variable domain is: GAGVSQSPSNKVTEKGKDVELRCDPISGHTALYWYRQSLGQGLEFLIYFQGNSAPDKSGLPSDRFSAERTGGSVSTLTIQRTQQEDSAVYLCASSLISSGLGELFFGEGSRLTVL.